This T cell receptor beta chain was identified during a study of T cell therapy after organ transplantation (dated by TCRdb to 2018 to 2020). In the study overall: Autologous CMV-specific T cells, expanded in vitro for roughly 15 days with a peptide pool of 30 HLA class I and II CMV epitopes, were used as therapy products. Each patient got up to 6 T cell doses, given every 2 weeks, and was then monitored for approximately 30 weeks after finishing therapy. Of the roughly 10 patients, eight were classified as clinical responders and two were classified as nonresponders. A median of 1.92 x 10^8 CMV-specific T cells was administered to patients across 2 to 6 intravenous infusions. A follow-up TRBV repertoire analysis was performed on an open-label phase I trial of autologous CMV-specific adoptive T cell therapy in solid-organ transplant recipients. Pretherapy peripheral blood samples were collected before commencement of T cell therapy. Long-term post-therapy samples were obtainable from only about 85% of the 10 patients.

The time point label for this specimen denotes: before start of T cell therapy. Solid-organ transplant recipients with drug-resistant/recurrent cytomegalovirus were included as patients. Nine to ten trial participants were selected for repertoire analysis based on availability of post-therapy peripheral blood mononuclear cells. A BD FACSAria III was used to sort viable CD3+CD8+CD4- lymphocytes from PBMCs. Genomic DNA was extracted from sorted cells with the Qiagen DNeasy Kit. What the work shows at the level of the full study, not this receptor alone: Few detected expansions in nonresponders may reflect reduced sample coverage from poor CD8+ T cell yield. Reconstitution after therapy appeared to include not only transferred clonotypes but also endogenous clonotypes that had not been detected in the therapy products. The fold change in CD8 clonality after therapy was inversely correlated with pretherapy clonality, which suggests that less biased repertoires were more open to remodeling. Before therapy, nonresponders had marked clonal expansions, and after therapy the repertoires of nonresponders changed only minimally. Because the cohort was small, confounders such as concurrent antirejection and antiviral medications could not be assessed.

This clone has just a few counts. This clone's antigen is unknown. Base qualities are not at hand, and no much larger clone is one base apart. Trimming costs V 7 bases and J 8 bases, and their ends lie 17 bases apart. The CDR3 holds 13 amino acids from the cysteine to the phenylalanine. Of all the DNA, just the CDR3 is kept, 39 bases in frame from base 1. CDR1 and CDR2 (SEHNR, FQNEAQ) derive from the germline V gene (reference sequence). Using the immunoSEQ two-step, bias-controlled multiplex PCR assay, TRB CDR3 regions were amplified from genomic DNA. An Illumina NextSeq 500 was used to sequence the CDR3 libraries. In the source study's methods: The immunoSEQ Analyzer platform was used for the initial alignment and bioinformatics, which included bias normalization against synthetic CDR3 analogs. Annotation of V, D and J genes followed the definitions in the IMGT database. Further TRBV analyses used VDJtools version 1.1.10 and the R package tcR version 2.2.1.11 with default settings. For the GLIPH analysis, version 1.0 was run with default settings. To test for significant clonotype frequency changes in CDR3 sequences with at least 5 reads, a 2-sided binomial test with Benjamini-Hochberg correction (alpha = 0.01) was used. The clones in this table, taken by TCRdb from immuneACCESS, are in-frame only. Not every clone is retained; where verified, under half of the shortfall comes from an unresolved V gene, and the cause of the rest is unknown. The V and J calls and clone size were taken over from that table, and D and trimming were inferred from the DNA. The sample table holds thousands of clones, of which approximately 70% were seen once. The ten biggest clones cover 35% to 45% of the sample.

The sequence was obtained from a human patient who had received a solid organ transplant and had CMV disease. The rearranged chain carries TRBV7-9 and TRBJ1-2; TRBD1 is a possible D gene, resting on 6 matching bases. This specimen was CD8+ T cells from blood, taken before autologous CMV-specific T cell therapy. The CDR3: CASTPAGDIGYTF. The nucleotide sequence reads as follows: TGTGCCAGCACCCCGGCAGGGGATATAGGCTACACCTTC. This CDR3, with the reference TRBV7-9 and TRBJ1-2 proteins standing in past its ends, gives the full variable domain DTGVSQNPRHKITKRGQNVTFRCDPISEHNRLYWYRQTLGQGPEFLTYFQNEAQLEKSRLLSDRFSAERPKGSFSTLEIQRTEQGDSAMYLCASTPAGDIGYTFGSGTRLTVV.